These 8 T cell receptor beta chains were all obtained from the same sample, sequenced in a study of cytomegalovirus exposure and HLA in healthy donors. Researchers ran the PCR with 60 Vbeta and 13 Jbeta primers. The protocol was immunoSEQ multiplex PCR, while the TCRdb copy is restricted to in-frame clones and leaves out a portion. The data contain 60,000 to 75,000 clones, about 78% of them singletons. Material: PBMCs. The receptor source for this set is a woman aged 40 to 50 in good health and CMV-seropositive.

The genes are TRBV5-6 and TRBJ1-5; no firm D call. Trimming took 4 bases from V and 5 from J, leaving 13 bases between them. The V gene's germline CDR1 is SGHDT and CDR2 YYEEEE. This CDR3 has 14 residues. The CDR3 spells CASSLGRRDQPQHF. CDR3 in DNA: TGTGCCAGCAGCCTAGGGAGGCGCGATCAGCCCCAGCATTTT.

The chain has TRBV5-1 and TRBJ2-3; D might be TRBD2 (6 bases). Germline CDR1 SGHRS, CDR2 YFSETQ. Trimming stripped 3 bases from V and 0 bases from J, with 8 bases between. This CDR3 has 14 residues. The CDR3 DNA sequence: TGCGCCAGCAGCTCCGGGACTAGCACAGATACGCAGTATTTT. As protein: CASSSGTSTDTQYF.

The CDR3 protein is CASSRLGTAGNTIYF. CDR3 DNA: TGCGCCAGCAGCCGACTTGGGACAGCCGGAAACACCATATATTTT. The genes are TRBV4-1 and TRBJ1-3; 7 positions match TRBD1. The V gene end was trimmed by 4 bases and the J gene end by 4 bases; junction bases not matched to a gene: 7. The CDR3 sequence is 15 residues long. Germline lookup yields CDR1 MGHRA and CDR2 YSYEKL.

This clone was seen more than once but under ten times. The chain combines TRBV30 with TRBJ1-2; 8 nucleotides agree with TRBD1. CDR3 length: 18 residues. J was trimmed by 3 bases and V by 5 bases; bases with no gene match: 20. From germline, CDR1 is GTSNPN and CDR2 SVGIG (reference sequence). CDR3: CAWSSATGTGASYYGYTF. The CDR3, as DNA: TGTGCCTGGTCTTCTGCCACCGGGACAGGCGCCTCTTACTATGGCTACACCTTC. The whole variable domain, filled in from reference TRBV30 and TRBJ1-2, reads SQTIHQWPATLVQPVGSPLSLECTVEGTSNPNLYWYRQAAGRGLQLLFYSVGIGQISSEVPQNLSASRPQDRQFILSSKKLLLSDSGFYLCAWSSATGTGASYYGYTFGSGTRLTVV.

In DNA, the CDR3 is TGCGCCAGCAGGGAGGACAGCGTGATCTGCCCCTACGAGCAGTACTTC. This gives the protein CASREDSVICPYEQYF. V and J are TRBV23-1 and TRBJ2-7, with D perhaps TRBD1 (6 bases). TRBV23-1 is reported as an ORF; its role is uncertain. This CDR3 region has 16 residues. V shed 6 bases and J shed 2 bases, with 20 bases lying between them.

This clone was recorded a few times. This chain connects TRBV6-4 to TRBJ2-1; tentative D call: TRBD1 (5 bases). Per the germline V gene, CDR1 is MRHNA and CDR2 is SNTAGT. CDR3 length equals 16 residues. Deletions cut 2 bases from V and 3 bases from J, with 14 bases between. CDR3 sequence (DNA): TGTGCCAGCAGTGACGGGGCTGGGGCTGACTACAATGAGCAGTTCTTC. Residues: CASSDGAGADYNEQFF.

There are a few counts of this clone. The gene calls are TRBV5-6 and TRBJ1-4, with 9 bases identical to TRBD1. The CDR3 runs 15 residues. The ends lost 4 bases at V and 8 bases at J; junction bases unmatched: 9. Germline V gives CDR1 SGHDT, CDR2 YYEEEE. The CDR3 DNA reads TGTGCCAGCAGCAGGCGAATGGGACAGGGCGAAAAACTGTTTTTT. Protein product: CASSRRMGQGEKLFF. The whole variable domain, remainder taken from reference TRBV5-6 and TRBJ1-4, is DAGVTQSPTHLIKTRGQQVTLRCSPKSGHDTVSWYQQALGQGPQFIFQYYEEEERQRGNFPDRFSGHQFPNYSSELNVNALLLGDSALYLCASSRRMGQGEKLFFGSGTQLSVL.

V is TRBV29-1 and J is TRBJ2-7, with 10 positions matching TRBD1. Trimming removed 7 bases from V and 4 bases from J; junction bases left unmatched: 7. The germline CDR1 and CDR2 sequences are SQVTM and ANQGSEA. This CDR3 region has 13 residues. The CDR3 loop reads CSARQGAGYEQYF. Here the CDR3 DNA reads TGCAGCGCCCGACAGGGGGCAGGATACGAGCAGTACTTC.